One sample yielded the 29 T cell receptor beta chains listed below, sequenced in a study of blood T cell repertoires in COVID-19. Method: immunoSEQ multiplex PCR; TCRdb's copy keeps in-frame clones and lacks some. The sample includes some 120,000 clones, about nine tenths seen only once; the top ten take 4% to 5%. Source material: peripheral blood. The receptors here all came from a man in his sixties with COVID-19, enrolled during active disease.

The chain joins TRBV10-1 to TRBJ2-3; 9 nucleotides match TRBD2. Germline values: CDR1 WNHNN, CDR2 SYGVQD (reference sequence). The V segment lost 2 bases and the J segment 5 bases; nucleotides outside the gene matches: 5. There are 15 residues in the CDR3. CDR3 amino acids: CASSERTSAGDTQYF. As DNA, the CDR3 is TGCGCCAGCAGTGAGAGGACTAGCGCCGGAGATACGCAGTATTTT.

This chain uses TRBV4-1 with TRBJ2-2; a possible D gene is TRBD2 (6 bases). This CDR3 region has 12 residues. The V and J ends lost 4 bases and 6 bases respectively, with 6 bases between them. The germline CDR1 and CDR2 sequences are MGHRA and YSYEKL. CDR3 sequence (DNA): TGCGCCAGCAGCCGGGGGGCCGGGGAGCTGTTTTTT. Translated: CASSRGAGELFF.

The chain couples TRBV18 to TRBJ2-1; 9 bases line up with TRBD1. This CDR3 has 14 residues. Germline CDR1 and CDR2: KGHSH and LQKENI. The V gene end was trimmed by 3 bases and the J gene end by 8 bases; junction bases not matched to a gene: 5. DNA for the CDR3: TGTGCCAGCTCACCGGACAGGGGAGGCGATGAGCAGTTCTTC. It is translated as CASSPDRGGDEQFF.

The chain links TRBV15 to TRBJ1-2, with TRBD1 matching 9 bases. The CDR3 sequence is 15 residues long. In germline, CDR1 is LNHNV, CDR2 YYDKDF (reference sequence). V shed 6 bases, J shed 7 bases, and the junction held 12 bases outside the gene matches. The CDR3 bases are TGTGCCACCAGAGACCGGGACAGGGAAGCGGTTGGCTACACCTTC. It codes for CATRDRDREAVGYTF. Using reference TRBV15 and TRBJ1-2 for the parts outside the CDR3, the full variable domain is DAMVIQNPRYQVTQFGKPVTLSCSQTLNHNVMYWYQQKSSQAPKLLFHYYDKDFNNEADTPDNFQSRRPNTSFCFLDIRSPGLGDTAMYLCATRDRDREAVGYTFGSGTRLTVV.

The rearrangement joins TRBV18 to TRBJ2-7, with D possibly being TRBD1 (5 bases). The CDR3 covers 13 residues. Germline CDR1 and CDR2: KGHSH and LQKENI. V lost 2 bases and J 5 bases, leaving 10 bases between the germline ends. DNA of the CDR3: TGTGCCAGCTCACCAATCATAGGGGACGAGCAGTACTTC. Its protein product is CASSPIIGDEQYF. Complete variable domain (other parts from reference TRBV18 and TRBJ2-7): NAGVMQNPRHLVRRRGQEARLRCSPMKGHSHVYWYRQLPEEGLKFMVYLQKENIIDESGMPKERFSAEFPKEGPSILRIQQVVRGDSAAYFCASSPIIGDEQYFGPGTRLTVT.

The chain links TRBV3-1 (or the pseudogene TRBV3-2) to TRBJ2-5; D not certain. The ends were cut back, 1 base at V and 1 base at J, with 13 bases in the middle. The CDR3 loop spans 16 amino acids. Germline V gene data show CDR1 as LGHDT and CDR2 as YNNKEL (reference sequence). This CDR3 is CASSQGVPGVQETQYF. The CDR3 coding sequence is TGTGCCAGCAGCCAAGGGGTCCCCGGAGTCCAAGAGACCCAGTACTTC.

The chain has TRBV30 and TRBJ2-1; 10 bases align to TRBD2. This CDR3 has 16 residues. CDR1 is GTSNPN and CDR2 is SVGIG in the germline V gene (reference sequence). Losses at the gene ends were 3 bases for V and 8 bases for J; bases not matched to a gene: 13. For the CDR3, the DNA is TGTGCCTGGAGGGACCCGCTGAGCGGGAGGGCCTATGAGCAGTTCTTC. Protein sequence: CAWRDPLSGRAYEQFF.

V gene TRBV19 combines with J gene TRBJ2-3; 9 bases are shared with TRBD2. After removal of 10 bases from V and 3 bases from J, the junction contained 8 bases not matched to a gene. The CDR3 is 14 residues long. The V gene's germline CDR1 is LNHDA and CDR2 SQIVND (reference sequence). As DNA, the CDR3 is TGTGCCACCATGGGACTAGCCTCAACAGATACGCAGTATTTT. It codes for CATMGLASTDTQYF. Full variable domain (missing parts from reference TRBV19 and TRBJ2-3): DGGITQSPKYLFRKEGQNVTLSCEQNLNHDAMYWYRQDPGQGLRLIYYSQIVNDFQKGDIAEGYSVSREKKESFPLTVTSAQKNPTAFYLCATMGLASTDTQYFGPGTRLTVL.

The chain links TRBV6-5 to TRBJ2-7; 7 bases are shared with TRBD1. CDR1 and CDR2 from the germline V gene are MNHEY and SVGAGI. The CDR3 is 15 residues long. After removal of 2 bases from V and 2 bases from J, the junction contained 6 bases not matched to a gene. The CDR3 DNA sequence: TGTGCCAGCAGTTACCGGGGTGGACAGGCCTACGAGCAGTACTTC. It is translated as CASSYRGGQAYEQYF.

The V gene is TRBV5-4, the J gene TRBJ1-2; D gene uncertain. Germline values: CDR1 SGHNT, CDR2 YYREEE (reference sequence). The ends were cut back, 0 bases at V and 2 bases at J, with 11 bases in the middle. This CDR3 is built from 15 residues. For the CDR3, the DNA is TGTGCCAGCAGCTTGGGGATTGACACCAACTATGGCTACACCTTC. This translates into CASSLGIDTNYGYTF.

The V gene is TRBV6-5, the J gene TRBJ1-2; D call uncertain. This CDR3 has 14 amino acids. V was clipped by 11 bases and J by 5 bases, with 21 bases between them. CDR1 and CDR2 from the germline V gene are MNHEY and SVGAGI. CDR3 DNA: TGTGCCGCCATGGAGACCGCGTCCGATTATGGCTACACCTTC. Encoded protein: CAAMETASDYGYTF.

The CDR3 reads CASSLGRGSYGYTF. CDR3 DNA sequence: TGTGCCAGCAGCTTGGGTAGGGGTTCCTATGGCTACACCTTC. This chain links TRBV5-6 with TRBJ1-2, with a possible D match to TRBD1 (5 bases). V lost 0 bases and J lost 4, with 10 bases in between. Germline V gene data show CDR1 as SGHDT and CDR2 as YYEEEE. The CDR3 is 14 amino acids.

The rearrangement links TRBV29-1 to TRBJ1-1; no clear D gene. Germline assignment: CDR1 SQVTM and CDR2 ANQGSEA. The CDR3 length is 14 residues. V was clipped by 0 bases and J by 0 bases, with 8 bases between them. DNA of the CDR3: TGCAGCGTTGAAGATCAGAGGGTGAACACTGAAGCTTTCTTT. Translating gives CSVEDQRVNTEAFF.

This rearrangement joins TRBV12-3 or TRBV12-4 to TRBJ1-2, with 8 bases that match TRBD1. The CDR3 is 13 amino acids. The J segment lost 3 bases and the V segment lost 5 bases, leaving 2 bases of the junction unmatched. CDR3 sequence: CASSPGQDYGYTF. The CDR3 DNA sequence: TGTGCCAGCAGTCCGGGACAGGACTATGGCTACACCTTC.

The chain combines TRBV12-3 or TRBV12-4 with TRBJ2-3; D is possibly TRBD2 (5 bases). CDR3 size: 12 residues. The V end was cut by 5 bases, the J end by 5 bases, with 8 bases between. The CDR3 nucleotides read TGTGCCAGCAGTCCCCGGGGAGATACGCAGTATTTT. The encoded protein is CASSPRGDTQYF.

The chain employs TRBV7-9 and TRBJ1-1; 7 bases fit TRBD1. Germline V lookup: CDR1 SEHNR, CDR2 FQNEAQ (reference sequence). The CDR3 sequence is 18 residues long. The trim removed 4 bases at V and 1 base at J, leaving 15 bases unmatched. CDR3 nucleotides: TGTGCCAGCAGCTACCTTAGACAGGGTAGGCGCAGGAACACTGAAGCTTTCTTT. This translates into CASSYLRQGRRRNTEAFF.

CDR3 amino acids: CASSQPTGDEQYF. CDR3 in DNA: TGTGCCAGCAGCCAGCCGACAGGGGACGAGCAGTACTTC. The gene calls are TRBV11-2 and TRBJ2-7, with 8 nucleotides matching TRBD1. With V trimmed by 5 bases and J by 5 bases, 5 bases remained unmatched. The CDR3 is 13 amino acids. Germline V gives CDR1 SGHAT, CDR2 FQNNGV. The entire variable domain, with the rest obtained from reference TRBV11-2 and TRBJ2-7, is as follows: EAGVAQSPRYKIIEKRQSVAFWCNPISGHATLYWYQQILGQGPKLLIQFQNNGVVDDSQLPKDRFSAERLKGVDSTLKIQPAKLEDSAVYLCASSQPTGDEQYFGPGTRLTVT.

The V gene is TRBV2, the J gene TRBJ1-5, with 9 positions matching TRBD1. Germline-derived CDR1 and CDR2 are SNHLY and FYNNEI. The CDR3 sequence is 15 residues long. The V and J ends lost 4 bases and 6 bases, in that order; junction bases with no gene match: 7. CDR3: CASSAPGTGTQPQHF. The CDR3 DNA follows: TGTGCCAGCAGTGCCCCCGGGACAGGGACTCAGCCCCAGCATTTT.

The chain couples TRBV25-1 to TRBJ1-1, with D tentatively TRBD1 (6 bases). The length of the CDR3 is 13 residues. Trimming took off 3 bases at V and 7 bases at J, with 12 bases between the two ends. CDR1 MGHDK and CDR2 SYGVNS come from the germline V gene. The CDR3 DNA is TGTGCCAGCAGTGATGGGGGCTCGGGTGAAGCTTTCTTT. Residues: CASSDGGSGEAFF.

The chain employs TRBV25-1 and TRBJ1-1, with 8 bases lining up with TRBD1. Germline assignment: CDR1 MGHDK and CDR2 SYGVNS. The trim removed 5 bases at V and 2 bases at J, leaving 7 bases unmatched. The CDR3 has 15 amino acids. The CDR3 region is CASSPTTGANTEAFF. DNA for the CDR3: TGTGCCAGCAGTCCGACGACAGGGGCCAACACTGAAGCTTTCTTT.

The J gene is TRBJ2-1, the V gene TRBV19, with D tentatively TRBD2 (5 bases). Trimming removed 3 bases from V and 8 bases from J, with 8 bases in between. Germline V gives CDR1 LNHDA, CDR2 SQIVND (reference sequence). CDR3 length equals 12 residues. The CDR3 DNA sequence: TGTGCCAGTAGTATTAATAGCGATGAGCAGTTCTTC. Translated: CASSINSDEQFF.

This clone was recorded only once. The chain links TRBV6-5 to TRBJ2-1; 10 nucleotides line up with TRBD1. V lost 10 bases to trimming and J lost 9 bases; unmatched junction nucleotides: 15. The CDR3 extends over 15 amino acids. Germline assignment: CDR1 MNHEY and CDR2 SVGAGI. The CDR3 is CATCSRTGGFVEQFF. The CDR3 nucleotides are TGTGCCACCTGCTCACGGACAGGGGGTTTCGTTGAGCAGTTCTTC.

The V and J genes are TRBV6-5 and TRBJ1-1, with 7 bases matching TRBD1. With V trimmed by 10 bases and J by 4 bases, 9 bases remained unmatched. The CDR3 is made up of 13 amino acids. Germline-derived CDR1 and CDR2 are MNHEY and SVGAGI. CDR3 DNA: TGTGCCACTGGAAGGGGGCAGTCCACTGAAGCTTTCTTT. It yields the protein CATGRGQSTEAFF.

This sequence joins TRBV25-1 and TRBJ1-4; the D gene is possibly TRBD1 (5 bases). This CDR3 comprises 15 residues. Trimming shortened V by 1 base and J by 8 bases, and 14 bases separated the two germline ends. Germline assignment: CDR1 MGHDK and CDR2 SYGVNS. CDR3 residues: CASSEFGGAGEKLFF. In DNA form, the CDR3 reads TGTGCCAGCAGTGAATTCGGAGGGGCAGGAGAAAAACTGTTTTTT.

The CDR3 loop reads CASAGPGQGAPIGYEQYF. The CDR3 DNA follows: TGTGCCAGCGCGGGACCGGGACAGGGGGCCCCGATCGGATACGAGCAGTACTTC. The rearrangement links TRBV2 to TRBJ2-7, with 12 bases aligning to TRBD1. CDR1 is SNHLY and CDR2 is FYNNEI in the germline V gene. The J segment lost 4 bases and the V segment lost 8 bases, leaving 18 bases of the junction unmatched. CDR3 length equals 18 residues.

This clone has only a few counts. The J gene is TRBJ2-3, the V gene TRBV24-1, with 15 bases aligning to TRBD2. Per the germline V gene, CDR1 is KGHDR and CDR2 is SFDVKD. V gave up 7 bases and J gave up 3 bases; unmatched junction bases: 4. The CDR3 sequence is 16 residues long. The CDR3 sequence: CATSPGLAGGTDTQYF. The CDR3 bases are TGTGCCACCAGCCCGGGACTAGCGGGAGGTACAGATACGCAGTATTTT.

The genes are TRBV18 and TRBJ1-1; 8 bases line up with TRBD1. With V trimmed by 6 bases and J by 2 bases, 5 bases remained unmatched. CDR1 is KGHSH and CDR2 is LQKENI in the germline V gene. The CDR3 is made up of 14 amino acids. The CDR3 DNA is TGTGCCAGCTCTAAGGACAGGGACAACACTGAAGCTTTCTTT. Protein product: CASSKDRDNTEAFF.

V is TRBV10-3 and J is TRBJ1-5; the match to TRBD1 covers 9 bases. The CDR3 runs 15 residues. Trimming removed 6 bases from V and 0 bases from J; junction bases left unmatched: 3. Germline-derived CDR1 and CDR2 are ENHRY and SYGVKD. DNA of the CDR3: TGTGCCATCAGGAGGGACAGGGATAGCAATCAGCCCCAGCATTTT. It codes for CAIRRDRDSNQPQHF.

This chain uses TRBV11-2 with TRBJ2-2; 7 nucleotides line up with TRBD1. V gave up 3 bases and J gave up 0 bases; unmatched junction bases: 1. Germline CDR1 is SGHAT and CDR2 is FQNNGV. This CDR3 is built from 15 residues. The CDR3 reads CASSFQGANTGELFF. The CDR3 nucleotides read TGTGCCAGCAGCTTTCAGGGGGCGAACACCGGGGAGCTGTTTTTT.